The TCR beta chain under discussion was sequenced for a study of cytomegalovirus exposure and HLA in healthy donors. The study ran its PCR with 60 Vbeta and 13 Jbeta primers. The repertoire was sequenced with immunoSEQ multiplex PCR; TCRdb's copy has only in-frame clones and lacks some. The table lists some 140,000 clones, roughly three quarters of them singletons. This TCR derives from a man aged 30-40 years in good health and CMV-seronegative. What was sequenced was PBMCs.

CDR3 DNA: TGTGCCAGTAGTATAGGCGGACTAGCAGAATACGAGCAGTACTTC. This codes for CASSIGGLAEYEQYF. The chain links TRBV19 to TRBJ2-7; 8 nucleotides line up with TRBD2. The CDR3 consists of 15 residues. The junction had 6 bases not matched to a gene; V was cut back by 1 base and J by 4 bases. Germline-derived CDR1 and CDR2 are LNHDA and SQIVND (reference sequence).